Listed here are 5 T cell receptor beta chains from one sample, sequenced in a study of blood T cell repertoires in COVID-19. Libraries were prepared by immunoSEQ multiplex PCR; TCRdb keeps only in-frame clonotypes and omits some of them. The table has 300,000 to 400,000 clones, about 93% seen once. Sequencing was done on a sample of peripheral blood. The receptors stem from a woman under 30 who had recovered from COVID-19.

The CDR3 is CASSELAGGFVEQFF. CDR3 DNA sequence: TGTGCCAGCAGTGAGTTAGCGGGAGGATTCGTCGAGCAGTTCTTC. This sequence joins TRBV2 and TRBJ2-1; 10 nucleotides agree with TRBD2. The CDR3 runs 15 residues. Germline V gives CDR1 SNHLY, CDR2 FYNNEI. V lost 3 bases to trimming and J lost 10 bases; unmatched junction nucleotides: 9.

J is TRBJ2-5 and V is TRBV5-4; D may be TRBD2 (6 bases). From germline, CDR1 is SGHNT and CDR2 YYREEE (reference sequence). The CDR3 contains 13 residues. The V and J ends lost 4 bases and 5 bases respectively, with 12 bases between them. The CDR3 bases are TGTGCCAGCAGCGGCCAGGAGGGGGAGACCCAGTACTTC. It specifies CASSGQEGETQYF.

The chain has TRBV5-4 and TRBJ2-3; D unresolved. V dropped 2 bases and J dropped 4 bases, with 11 bases sitting between them. The length of the CDR3 is 14 residues. CDR1 is SGHNT and CDR2 is YYREEE in the germline V gene (reference sequence). The DNA for the CDR3 is TGTGCCAGCAGCTTTTCTTCGGGTGCAGATACGCAGTATTTT. This encodes CASSFSSGADTQYF.

This chain links TRBV5-1 with TRBJ1-1; TRBD1 might be the D (6 bases). Trimming removed 4 bases from V and 5 bases from J, with 21 bases in between. Germline V gene sequence: CDR1 SGHRS, CDR2 YFSETQ. The CDR3 spans 16 residues. The CDR3 DNA sequence: TGCGCCAGCAGCCCGGGAGGGGGGAATCATATTACTGAAGCTTTCTTT. Residues: CASSPGGGNHITEAFF.

This chain uses TRBV24-1 with TRBJ2-3, with a tentative D call TRBD2 (6 bases). Germline lookup yields CDR1 KGHDR and CDR2 SFDVKD. Trimming stripped 10 bases from V and 3 bases from J, with 10 bases between. CDR3 length: 12 residues. CDR3 sequence: CATKRGTDTQYF. CDR3 bases: TGTGCCACTAAACGGGGGACAGATACGCAGTATTTT.